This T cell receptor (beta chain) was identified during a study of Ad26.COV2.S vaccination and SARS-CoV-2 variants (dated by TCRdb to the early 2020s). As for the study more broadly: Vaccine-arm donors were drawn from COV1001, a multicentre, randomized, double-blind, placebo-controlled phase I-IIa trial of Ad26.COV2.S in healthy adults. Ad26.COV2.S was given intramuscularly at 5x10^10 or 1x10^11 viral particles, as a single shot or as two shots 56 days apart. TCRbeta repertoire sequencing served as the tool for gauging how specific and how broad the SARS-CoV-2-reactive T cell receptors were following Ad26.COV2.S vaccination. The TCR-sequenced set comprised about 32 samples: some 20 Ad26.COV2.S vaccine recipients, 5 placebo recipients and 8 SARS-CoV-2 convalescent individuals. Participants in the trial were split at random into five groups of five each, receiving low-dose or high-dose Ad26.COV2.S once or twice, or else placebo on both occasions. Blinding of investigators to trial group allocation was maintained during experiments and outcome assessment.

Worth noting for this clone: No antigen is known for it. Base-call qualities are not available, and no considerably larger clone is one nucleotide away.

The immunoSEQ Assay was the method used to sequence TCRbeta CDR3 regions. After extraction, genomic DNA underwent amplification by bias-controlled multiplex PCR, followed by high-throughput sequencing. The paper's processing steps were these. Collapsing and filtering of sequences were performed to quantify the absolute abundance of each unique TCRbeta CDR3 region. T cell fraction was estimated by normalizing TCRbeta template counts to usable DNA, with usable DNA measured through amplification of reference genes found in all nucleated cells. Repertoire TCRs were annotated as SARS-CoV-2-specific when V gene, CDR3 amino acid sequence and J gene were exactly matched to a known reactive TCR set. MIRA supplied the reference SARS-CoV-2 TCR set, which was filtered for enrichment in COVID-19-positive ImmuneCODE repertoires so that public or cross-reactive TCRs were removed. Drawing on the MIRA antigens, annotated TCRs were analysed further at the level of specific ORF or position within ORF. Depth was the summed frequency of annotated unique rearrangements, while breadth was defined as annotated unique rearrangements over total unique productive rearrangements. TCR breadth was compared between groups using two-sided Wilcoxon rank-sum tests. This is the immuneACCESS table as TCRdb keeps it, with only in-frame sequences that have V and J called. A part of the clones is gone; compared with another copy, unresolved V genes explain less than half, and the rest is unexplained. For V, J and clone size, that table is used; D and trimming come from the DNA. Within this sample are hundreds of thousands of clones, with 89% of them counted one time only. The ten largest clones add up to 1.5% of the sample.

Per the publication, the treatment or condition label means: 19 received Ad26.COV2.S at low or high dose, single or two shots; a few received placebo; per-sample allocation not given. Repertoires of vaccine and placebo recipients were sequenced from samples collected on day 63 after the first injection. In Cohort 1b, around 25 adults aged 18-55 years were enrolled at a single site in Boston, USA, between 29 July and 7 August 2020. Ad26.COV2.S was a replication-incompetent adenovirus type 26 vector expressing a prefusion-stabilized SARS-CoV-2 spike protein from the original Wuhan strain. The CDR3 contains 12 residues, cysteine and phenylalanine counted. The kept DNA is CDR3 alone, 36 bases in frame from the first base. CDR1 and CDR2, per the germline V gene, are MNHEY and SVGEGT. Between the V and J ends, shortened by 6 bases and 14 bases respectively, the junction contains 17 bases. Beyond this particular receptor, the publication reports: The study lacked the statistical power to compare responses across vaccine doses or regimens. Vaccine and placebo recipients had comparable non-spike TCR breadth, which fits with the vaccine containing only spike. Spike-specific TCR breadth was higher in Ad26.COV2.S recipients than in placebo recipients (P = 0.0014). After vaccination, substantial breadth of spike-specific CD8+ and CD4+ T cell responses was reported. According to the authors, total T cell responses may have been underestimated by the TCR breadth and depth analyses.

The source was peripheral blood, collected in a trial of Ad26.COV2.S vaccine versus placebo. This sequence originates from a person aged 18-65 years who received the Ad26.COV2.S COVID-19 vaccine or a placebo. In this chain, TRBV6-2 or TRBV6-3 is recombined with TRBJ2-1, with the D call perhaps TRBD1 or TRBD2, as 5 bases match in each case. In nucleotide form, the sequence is TGTGCCAGCAGCCCCGGGGCCCTGGGTAAGTTCTTC. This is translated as CASSPGALGKFF.